The clone carrying this TCR beta chain has only a few counts. Its target is not known. This sample is drawn from a study of cytomegalovirus exposure and HLA in healthy donors. Study-wide points: It was only CMV serostatus that was available as immune exposure information. Sequencing had likely introduced a cluster of highly shared sequence variants as an artifact.

The CDR3 has 13 residues. The germline CDR1 and CDR2 sequences are SGHDT and YYEEEE. Trimming left V 0 bases short and J 4 bases short, with 4 bases between. The donors gave bone marrow, and they were healthy. PCR used 60 Vbeta primers and 13 Jbeta primers. TCRdb keeps only in-frame clones here, not all; method: immunoSEQ multiplex PCR. The table lists some 130,000 clones, more than 75% of them singletons. Material for sequencing was PBMCs. J is TRBJ2-2 and V is TRBV5-6, with D hard to call. The TCR comes from a young man in good health and CMV-seronegative. CDR3 bases: TGTGCCAGCAGCTTGGGAGTCACCGGGGAGCTGTTTTTT. Amino acids: CASSLGVTGELFF.